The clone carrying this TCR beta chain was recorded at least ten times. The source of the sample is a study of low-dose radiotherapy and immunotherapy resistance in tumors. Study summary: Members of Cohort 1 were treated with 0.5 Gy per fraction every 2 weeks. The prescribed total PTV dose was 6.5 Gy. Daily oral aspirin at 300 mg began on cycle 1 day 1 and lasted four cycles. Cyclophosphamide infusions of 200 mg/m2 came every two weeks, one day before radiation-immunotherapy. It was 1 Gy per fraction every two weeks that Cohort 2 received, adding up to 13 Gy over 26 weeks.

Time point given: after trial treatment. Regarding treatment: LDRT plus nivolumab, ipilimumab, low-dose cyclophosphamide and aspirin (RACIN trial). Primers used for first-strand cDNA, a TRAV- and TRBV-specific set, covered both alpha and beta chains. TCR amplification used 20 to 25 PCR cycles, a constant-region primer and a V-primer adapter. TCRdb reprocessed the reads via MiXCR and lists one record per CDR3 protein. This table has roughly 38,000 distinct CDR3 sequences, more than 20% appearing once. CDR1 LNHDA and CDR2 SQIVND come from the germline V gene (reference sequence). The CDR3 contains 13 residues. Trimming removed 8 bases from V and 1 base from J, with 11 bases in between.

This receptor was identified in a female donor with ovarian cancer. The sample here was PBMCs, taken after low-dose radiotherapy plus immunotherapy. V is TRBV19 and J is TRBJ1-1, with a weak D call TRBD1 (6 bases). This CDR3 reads CASQPTGNTEAFF. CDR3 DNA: TGTGCCAGTCAGCCGACAGGGAACACTGAAGCTTTCTTT.